This passage covers 9 T cell receptor beta chains from one sample sequenced in a study of blood T cell repertoires in COVID-19. Clones were sequenced by immunoSEQ multiplex PCR, and TCRdb holds only the in-frame ones, with some missing. Among about 210,000 clones listed, 80% to 85% were seen once. Material: PBMCs or T cells enriched from blood (not recorded which). The origin of the receptors is a woman aged 45-65 years with acute COVID-19.

The V and J genes are TRBV5-4 and TRBJ1-3; D possibly corresponds to TRBD1 (5 bases). Germline V gene lookup returns CDR1 SGHNT and CDR2 YYREEE (reference sequence). Trimming removed 0 bases at V and 2 bases at J, with 9 bases between. The CDR3 is 15 residues long. CDR3 sequence (DNA): TGTGCCAGCAGCTTGGTGACAGATACTGGAAACACCATATATTTT. As protein: CASSLVTDTGNTIYF.

The rearrangement links TRBV28 to TRBJ1-5; D is undetermined. The CDR3 totals 16 residues. V was shortened by 6 bases and J by 0 bases, with 15 bases between the two germline ends. Germline assignment: CDR1 MDHEN and CDR2 SYDVKM. The CDR3 DNA sequence: TGTGCCAGCAGAGCCCCCGAGTCGTATAGCAATCAGCCCCAGCATTTT. This gives the protein CASRAPESYSNQPQHF.

This chain connects TRBV7-2 to TRBJ2-1, with TRBD2 as a possible D gene (5 bases). V lost 1 base and J 4 bases, leaving 20 bases between the germline ends. Germline-derived CDR1 and CDR2 are SGHTA and FQGNSA. The CDR3 has 18 residues. This chain's CDR3 is CASSLVPIASLLYNEQFF. As DNA, the CDR3 is TGTGCCAGCAGCTTAGTCCCTATAGCGAGCCTTCTTTACAATGAGCAGTTCTTC.

This chain links TRBV28 with TRBJ1-2, with 12 bases that match TRBD1. V dropped 3 bases and J dropped 8; count of bases not matched to a gene: 10. The V gene's germline CDR1 is MDHEN and CDR2 SYDVKM. The CDR3 contains 16 residues. CDR3 DNA sequence: TGTGCCAGCAGTTTTAAGACGGGACAGGGGGCCGTCGGCTACACCTTC. This encodes CASSFKTGQGAVGYTF.

J is TRBJ2-1 and V is TRBV28; 8 bases line up with TRBD1. The germline CDR1 and CDR2 sequences are MDHEN and SYDVKM. J was trimmed by 8 bases and V by 10 bases; bases with no gene match: 13. The CDR3 extends over 14 amino acids. CDR3 protein: CATMAGGRFDEQFF. DNA of the CDR3: TGTGCCACCATGGCAGGGGGCCGTTTCGATGAGCAGTTCTTC.

This chain joins TRBV4-1 and TRBJ1-2; D remains ambiguous. CDR1 and CDR2 from the germline V gene are MGHRA and YSYEKL. V dropped 0 bases and J dropped 4 bases, with 3 bases sitting between them. The CDR3 has 12 amino acids. The CDR3 coding sequence is TGCGCCAGCAGCCAAGATATCTATGGCTACACCTTC. It encodes CASSQDIYGYTF.

This chain uses TRBV5-4 with TRBJ1-1; D gene uncertain. CDR3 size: 12 residues. The germline V gene has CDR1 SGHNT and CDR2 YYREEE (reference sequence). V was pared by 2 bases and J by 3 bases, with 5 bases between. The CDR3 sequence is CASSFMYTEAFF. The CDR3 nucleotides read TGTGCCAGCAGCTTTATGTACACTGAAGCTTTCTTT.

The V call is TRBV5-1, the J call TRBJ1-4, with 9 bases aligning to TRBD1. V trimming: 8 bases; J trimming: 3 bases; junction bases outside the gene matches: 5. The germline CDR1 and CDR2 sequences are SGHRS and YFSETQ. This CDR3 has 14 residues. CDR3 residues: CASTGGTSNEKLFF. The CDR3 nucleotides are TGCGCCAGTACAGGGGGCACGTCTAATGAAAAACTGTTTTTT. Looking up the rest from reference TRBV5-1 and TRBJ1-4 gives the full variable domain: KAGVTQTPRYLIKTRGQQVTLSCSPISGHRSVSWYQQTPGQGLQFLFEYFSETQRNKGNFPGRFSGRQFSNSRSEMNVSTLELGDSALYLCASTGGTSNEKLFFGSGTQLSVL.

This clone was recorded once. V usage is TRBV7-2 and J usage is TRBJ2-3; D is ambiguous. Germline V gene data show CDR1 as SGHTA and CDR2 as FQGNSA. Trimming stripped 5 bases from V and 4 bases from J, with 16 bases between. The CDR3 contains 15 residues. The CDR3 here is CASSQTYSRADTQYF. CDR3 DNA: TGTGCCAGCAGCCAAACCTATAGCCGGGCAGATACGCAGTATTTT.